One and the same sample provided the 18 T cell receptor beta chains below, sequenced in a study of T-cell memory formation after mild COVID-19. One entry per CDR3 protein results from TCRdb running MiXCR on the 5' RACE reads. Of about 190,000 distinct CDR3 sequences listed, approximately 16% are singletons. Input material: PBMCs or a T cell subset sorted from them (not recorded which). These receptors were obtained from an adult woman who had mild COVID-19 (a few samples of this study predate the infection). Cell type and time point are not known.

This sequence joins TRBV7-9 and TRBJ2-5; no firm D call. CDR3 length: 14 amino acids. The germline CDR1 and CDR2 sequences are SEHNR and FQNEAQ (reference sequence). Trimming left V 5 bases short and J 2 bases short, with 12 bases between. CDR3 amino acids: CASSPSGSQETQYF. The DNA for the CDR3 is TGTGCCAGCAGCCCTTCGGGCAGTCAAGAGACCCAGTACTTC.

The genes are TRBV4-2 and TRBJ1-4, with 10 bases identical to TRBD1. The V gene end was trimmed by 2 bases and the J gene end by 7 bases; junction bases not matched to a gene: 4. Germline lookup yields CDR1 LGHNA and CDR2 YNFKEQ. The CDR3 runs to 15 residues. The CDR3 bases are TGTGCCAGCAGCCAACCGGGACAGGGGAGTGAAAAACTGTTTTTT. This gives the protein CASSQPGQGSEKLFF.

Notes on this clonotype: One junction end disagrees with the germline gene, perhaps due to a read error. The chain employs TRBV7-7 and TRBJ2-2, with TRBD2 matching over 12 bases. Per the germline V gene, CDR1 is SSHAT and CDR2 is FNYEAQ (reference sequence). The CDR3 extends over 15 amino acids. The CDR3 nucleotides read TGTGCTAGCAGCTCAACTAGCGGGAGGTCTGGGGAGCTGTTTTTT. Its translation: CASSSTSGRSGELFF.

V gene TRBV7-6 combines with J gene TRBJ2-7; the D gene is possibly TRBD1 (5 bases). CDR3 length: 14 residues. With 5 bases removed from V and 2 bases from J, the gap between germline ends came to 13 bases. Per germline, CDR1 SGHVS and CDR2 FNYEAQ. DNA of the CDR3: TGTGCCAGCAGCCTCACCGACAGTACCTACGAGCAGTACTTC. It is translated as CASSLTDSTYEQYF.

The chain joins TRBV12-3 or TRBV12-4 to TRBJ2-7; tentatively, D is TRBD2 (6 bases). Trimming stripped 7 bases from V and 4 bases from J, with 11 bases between. The CDR3 runs 12 residues. Here the CDR3 DNA reads TGTGCCAGCATGGGACTCCCATACGAGCAGTACTTC. Its protein is CASMGLPYEQYF.

This chain uses TRBV16 with TRBJ2-2; D ambiguous. From germline, CDR1 is KGHSY and CDR2 FQNENV. V lost 2 bases to trimming and J lost 6 bases, with 7 bases between them. The CDR3 is made up of 13 amino acids. CDR3: CASSQVSSGELFF. CDR3 in DNA: TGTGCCAGCAGCCAAGTGTCGTCCGGGGAGCTGTTTTTT.

This clonotype was detected only a few times. The gene calls are TRBV29-1 and TRBJ1-1; tentatively, D is TRBD1 (6 bases). Germline V CDR1 and CDR2: SQVTM, ANQGSEA. This CDR3 has 14 residues. The V and J ends lost 5 bases and 1 base respectively, with 14 bases between them. The CDR3 DNA sequence: TGCAGCGTTCGGGCAGGGGAAGAGAACACTGAAGCTTTCTTT. Amino acids: CSVRAGEENTEAFF.

This clonotype was seen a handful of times. A read error may produce the germline difference seen at one junction end. DNA of the CDR3: TGCGCCAGCAGGGGTCAAGGGGACAACGTCCTGACTTTC. Residues: CASRGQGDNVLTF. V and J are TRBV5-1 and TRBJ2-6; the D gene is possibly TRBD1 (5 bases). Per the germline V gene, CDR1 is SGHRS and CDR2 is YFSETQ. This CDR3 region has 13 residues.

The genes are TRBV12-3 or TRBV12-4 and TRBJ2-5, with D perhaps TRBD1 or TRBD2 (6 bases each). The CDR3 consists of 14 residues. The V and J ends lost 2 bases and 7 bases respectively, with 14 bases between them. The CDR3, as DNA: TGTGCCAGCAGTTTACGCGGGATAGGGGGGACCCAGTACTTC. Its translation: CASSLRGIGGTQYF.

As to this clonotype: The junction and the germline gene differ at one end; a read error may be behind it. CDR3 sequence (DNA): TGTGCCAGCAGCTTTGGCAGGGGGTTCTCCAACGAGCAGTACTTC. Its protein product is CASSFGRGFSNEQYF. The chain recombines TRBV11-3 with TRBJ2-7; 7 nucleotides line up with TRBD1. This CDR3 is built from 15 residues. Per germline, CDR1 SGHNT and CDR2 YENEEA. The complete variable domain, with remaining parts taken from reference TRBV11-3 and TRBJ2-7, reads EAGVVQSPRYKIIEKKQPVAFWCNPISGHNTLYWYLQNLGQGPELLIRYENEEAVDDSQLPKDRFSAERLKGVDSTLKIQPAELGDSAVYLCASSFGRGFSNEQYFGPGTRLTVT.

This clonotype appeared a few times. The chain couples TRBV11-2 to TRBJ2-1, with 13 bases that match TRBD2. Germline V gives CDR1 SGHAT, CDR2 FQNNGV. The CDR3 sequence is 16 residues long. V lost 4 bases, J lost 8 bases, and 8 bases stayed unmatched. The CDR3 DNA follows: TGTGCCAGCAGCTCATTGCGAGGGACTAGCGGGGATGAGCAGTTCTTC. It specifies CASSSLRGTSGDEQFF.

The chain uses TRBV12-3 or TRBV12-4 and TRBJ2-6; 7 nucleotides agree with TRBD2. The CDR3 consists of 14 residues. Germline trimming cut 8 bases from V and 7 bases from J; bases unmatched to any gene: 8. CDR3 coding DNA: TGTGCCAGCGGCACCTCGGGAGGTGCCAACGTCCTGACTTTC. The encoded protein is CASGTSGGANVLTF.

V is TRBV7-6 and J is TRBJ2-2; 7 bases fit TRBD2. Germline loops: CDR1 SGHVS, CDR2 FNYEAQ. This CDR3 has 17 amino acids. V shed 1 base and J 0 bases; nucleotides not matched to a gene: 5. Here the CDR3 reads CASSLVPGGTNTGELFF. The CDR3 nucleotides are TGTGCCAGCAGCTTAGTGCCGGGGGGAACGAACACCGGGGAGCTGTTTTTT.

The rearrangement links TRBV5-1 to TRBJ1-2; 10 nucleotides align to TRBD1. The germline V gene has CDR1 SGHRS and CDR2 YFSETQ. The length of the CDR3 is 14 residues. V lost 3 bases, J lost 6 bases, and 5 bases stayed unmatched. As DNA, the CDR3 is TGCGCCAGCAGCTGGACAGGGGGAATCAATGGCTACACCTTC. Its translation is CASSWTGGINGYTF.

V is TRBV20-1 and J is TRBJ2-4, with 9 nucleotides matching TRBD2. There are 13 residues in the CDR3. V was clipped by 4 bases and J by 6 bases; unmatched bases: 4. Germline values: CDR1 DFQATT, CDR2 SNEGSKA (reference sequence). CDR3: CSATSGGINIQYF. CDR3 in DNA: TGCAGTGCTACCAGCGGGGGGATAAACATTCAGTACTTC.

In this sample, this clonotype turned up many times. The chain joins TRBV5-1 to TRBJ1-5, with D maybe TRBD1 (5 bases). The CDR3 sequence is 15 residues long. In germline, CDR1 is SGHRS, CDR2 YFSETQ. With 0 bases removed from V and 1 base from J, the gap between germline ends came to 8 bases. Written as DNA, the CDR3 is TGCGCCAGCAGCTTGGGGGCAGGGAGCAATCAGCCCCAGCATTTT. Its translation is CASSLGAGSNQPQHF.

This clonotype is classed as medium-sized (0.01 to 0.1%). J is TRBJ2-1 and V is TRBV11-2; the D gene is possibly TRBD2 (6 bases). With 3 bases removed from V and 12 bases from J, the gap between germline ends came to 18 bases. This CDR3 has 14 residues. Germline V gene sequence: CDR1 SGHAT, CDR2 FQNNGV. DNA for the CDR3: TGTGCCAGCAGCTTCGACTCTGGGCCCGGGGGGCAGTTCTTC. This codes for CASSFDSGPGGQFF.

This clonotype was counted between two and nine times. The genes are TRBV7-9 and TRBJ1-5, with TRBD1 as a possible D gene (6 bases). Germline CDR1 is SEHNR and CDR2 is FQNEAQ (reference sequence). The length of the CDR3 is 16 residues. Trimming left V 1 base short and J 3 bases short, with 13 bases between. CDR3 sequence reads: CASSLGTVNYNQPQHF. The CDR3 nucleotides are TGTGCCAGCAGCTTAGGGACAGTTAATTACAATCAGCCCCAGCATTTT.